This T cell receptor (beta chain) was recovered during a study of T-cell memory formation after mild COVID-19. Overall study findings and caveats: Clones that contracted from day 15 to 85 were balanced CD4/CD8, while later expanders leaned CD4+.

Note on this clonotype: The antigen is not known.

V shed 1 base and J shed 10 bases, with 13 bases lying between them. Germline V gives CDR1 LGHDT, CDR2 YNNKEL (reference sequence). The CDR3 covers 13 residues. Each CDR3 protein is one row after TCRdb ran MiXCR on the 5' RACE reads. The data hold approximately 490,000 distinct CDR3 sequences, with 20% observed a single time. The clonotype originates from an adult woman who had mild COVID-19 (a few samples of this study predate the infection). Cell type and time point are not known. V is TRBV3-1 and J is TRBJ1-2; D might be TRBD1 (5 bases). The sequencing sample was made of PBMCs or a T cell subset sorted from them (not recorded which). The CDR3 nucleotides read TGTGCCAGCAGCCAAGGAAGGGGCCGTGTCTACACCTTC. This encodes CASSQGRGRVYTF. Full variable domain (missing parts from reference TRBV3-1 and TRBJ1-2): DTAVSQTPKYLVTQMGNDKSIKCEQNLGHDTMYWYKQDSKKFLKIMFSYNNKELIINETVPNRFSPKSPDKAHLNLHINSLELGDSAVYFCASSQGRGRVYTFGSGTRLTVV.